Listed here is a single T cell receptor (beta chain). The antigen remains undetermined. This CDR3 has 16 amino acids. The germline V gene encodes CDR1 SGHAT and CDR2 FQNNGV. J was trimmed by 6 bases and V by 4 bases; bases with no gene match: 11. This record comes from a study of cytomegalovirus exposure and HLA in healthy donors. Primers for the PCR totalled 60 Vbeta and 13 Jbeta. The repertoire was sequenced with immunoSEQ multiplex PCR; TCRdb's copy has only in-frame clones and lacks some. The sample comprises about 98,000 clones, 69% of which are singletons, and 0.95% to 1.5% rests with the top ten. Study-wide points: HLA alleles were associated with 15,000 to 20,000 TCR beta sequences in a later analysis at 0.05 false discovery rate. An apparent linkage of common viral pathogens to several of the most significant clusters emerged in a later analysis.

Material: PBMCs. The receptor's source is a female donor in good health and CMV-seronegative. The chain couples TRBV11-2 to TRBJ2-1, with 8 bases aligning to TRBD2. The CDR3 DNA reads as TGTGCCAGCAGCTCCCTAAGCGGGACTAGTCCCAATGAGCAGTTCTTC. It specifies CASSSLSGTSPNEQFF.